This T cell receptor beta chain comes out of a study of CD8 T cells in ankylosing spondylitis. In its sample, this clonotype was seen many times. Its antigen is currently unknown. The CDR3 is 13 amino acids. Germline CDR1 DFQATT, CDR2 SNEGSKA (reference sequence). V lost 0 bases, J lost 5 bases, and 8 bases lay in between. Study conclusions and caveats: Disease-linked clones reportedly showed significant enrichment in matched ankylosing spondylitis synovial fluid.

TCRdb reanalysed the 5' RACE reads using MiXCR and keeps one entry per CDR3 protein. Of about 240,000 distinct CDR3 sequences detected, around 7.8% appear once; the ten largest clones hold 6.5% to 7%. Material: blood, either unsorted or a sorted T cell fraction (not recorded which). The chain carries TRBV20-1 and TRBJ2-1, with no clear D. The clonotype originates from a male donor with ankylosing spondylitis or in good health (not recorded which). In DNA form, the CDR3 reads TGCAGTGCTAGAGACCCCGGAAACAATGAGCAGTTCTTC. As protein: CSARDPGNNEQFF.